The rows below give T cell receptor beta chains drawn from one sample of a study of CD8+ T cells in alopecia areata. This table comes from immunoSEQ multiplex PCR, and its TCRdb copy is limited to in-frame clones, with some not included. This repertoire shows about 37,000 clones, around 50% found once; its top ten account for about 1.7%. The sample taken for sequencing was CD4+ Tregs sorted from blood. Receptors were obtained from a human donor with alopecia areata. The conserved cysteine and the conserved F or W are not part of the CDR3 here.

v_call | cdr3_length | cdr3_aa
TRBV7-8 | 11 | ASSLGSVETQY
TRBV7-9 | 11 | ASSSRGVDGYT
TRBV14 | 10 | ASLEIMDEQY
TRBV5-1 | 13 | ASSFGTGTSPEAF
TRBV9 | 14 | ASSPGVYGAYNEQF
TRBV7-9 | 14 | ASSSHRTGVSTEAF
TRBV27 | 12 | ASSFDSFYNEQF
TRBV10-3 | 13 | AIRGDRSFKETQY
TRBV7-2 | 15 | ASRRRTSGGPYNEQF
TRBV7-8 | 13 | ASSLLPGKDYEQY
TRBV18 | 10 | ASSPNVGELF
TRBV6-6 | 14 | ASRPATSLVGNTIY
TRBV7-9 | 10 | ASSLGGYIQY
TRBV7-9 | 12 | ASSMGQGHNEQF
TRBV14 | 11 | ASSRWGAYEQY
TRBV5-1 | 15 | ASSPGLAGANTGELF
TRBV4-2 | 17 | ASSHEGFRLERSSYEQY
TRBV23-1 | 14 | ASSHGTAVSYNEQF
TRBV5-1 | 13 | ASSAPGHPTDTQY
TRBV7-9 | 13 | ASSLTGATNEKLF
TRBV5-1 | 14 | ASRGRGTGASYEQY
TRBV28 | 10 | ASRPGLGSQY
TRBV5-1 | 12 | ASSAGTANSPLH
TRBV7-2 | 11 | ASSYDRGETQY
TRBV28 | 13 | ASALGLAGVYEQY
TRBV18 | 13 | ASSPGPISTDTQY
TRBV7-9 | 11 | ASSFVGGDTQY
TRBV28 | 12 | ASRQTSGTNEQY
TRBV7-2 | 13 | ASSLFQGRDTEAF
TRBV5-4 | 13 | ASSSSGTVRTQQY
TRBV28 | 11 | ASEQGSNQPQH
TRBV11-1 | 10 | ASSLDRETQY
TRBV7-2 | 10 | ASSLLGDTQY
TRBV5-1 | 13 | ASSFRLAVNNEQF
TRBV4-3 | 13 | ASSQGRTRYNEQF
TRBV11-1 | 10 | ASSSVPETQY
TRBV2 | 11 | ASGDPAYNEQF
TRBV5-6 | 12 | ASSSFDRTGELF
TRBV6-5 | 13 | ASSYSGPAPYEQY
TRBV7-9 | 11 | ASSLAGFYGYT
TRBV29-1 | 12 | SVRGQQGDEKLF
TRBV7-9 | 11 | ASSGTFGETQY
TRBV5-1 | 11 | ASSLVQGYEQY
TRBV4-1 | 14 | ASSLRGTTLTYEQY
TRBV4-3 | 12 | ASSQETHADTQY